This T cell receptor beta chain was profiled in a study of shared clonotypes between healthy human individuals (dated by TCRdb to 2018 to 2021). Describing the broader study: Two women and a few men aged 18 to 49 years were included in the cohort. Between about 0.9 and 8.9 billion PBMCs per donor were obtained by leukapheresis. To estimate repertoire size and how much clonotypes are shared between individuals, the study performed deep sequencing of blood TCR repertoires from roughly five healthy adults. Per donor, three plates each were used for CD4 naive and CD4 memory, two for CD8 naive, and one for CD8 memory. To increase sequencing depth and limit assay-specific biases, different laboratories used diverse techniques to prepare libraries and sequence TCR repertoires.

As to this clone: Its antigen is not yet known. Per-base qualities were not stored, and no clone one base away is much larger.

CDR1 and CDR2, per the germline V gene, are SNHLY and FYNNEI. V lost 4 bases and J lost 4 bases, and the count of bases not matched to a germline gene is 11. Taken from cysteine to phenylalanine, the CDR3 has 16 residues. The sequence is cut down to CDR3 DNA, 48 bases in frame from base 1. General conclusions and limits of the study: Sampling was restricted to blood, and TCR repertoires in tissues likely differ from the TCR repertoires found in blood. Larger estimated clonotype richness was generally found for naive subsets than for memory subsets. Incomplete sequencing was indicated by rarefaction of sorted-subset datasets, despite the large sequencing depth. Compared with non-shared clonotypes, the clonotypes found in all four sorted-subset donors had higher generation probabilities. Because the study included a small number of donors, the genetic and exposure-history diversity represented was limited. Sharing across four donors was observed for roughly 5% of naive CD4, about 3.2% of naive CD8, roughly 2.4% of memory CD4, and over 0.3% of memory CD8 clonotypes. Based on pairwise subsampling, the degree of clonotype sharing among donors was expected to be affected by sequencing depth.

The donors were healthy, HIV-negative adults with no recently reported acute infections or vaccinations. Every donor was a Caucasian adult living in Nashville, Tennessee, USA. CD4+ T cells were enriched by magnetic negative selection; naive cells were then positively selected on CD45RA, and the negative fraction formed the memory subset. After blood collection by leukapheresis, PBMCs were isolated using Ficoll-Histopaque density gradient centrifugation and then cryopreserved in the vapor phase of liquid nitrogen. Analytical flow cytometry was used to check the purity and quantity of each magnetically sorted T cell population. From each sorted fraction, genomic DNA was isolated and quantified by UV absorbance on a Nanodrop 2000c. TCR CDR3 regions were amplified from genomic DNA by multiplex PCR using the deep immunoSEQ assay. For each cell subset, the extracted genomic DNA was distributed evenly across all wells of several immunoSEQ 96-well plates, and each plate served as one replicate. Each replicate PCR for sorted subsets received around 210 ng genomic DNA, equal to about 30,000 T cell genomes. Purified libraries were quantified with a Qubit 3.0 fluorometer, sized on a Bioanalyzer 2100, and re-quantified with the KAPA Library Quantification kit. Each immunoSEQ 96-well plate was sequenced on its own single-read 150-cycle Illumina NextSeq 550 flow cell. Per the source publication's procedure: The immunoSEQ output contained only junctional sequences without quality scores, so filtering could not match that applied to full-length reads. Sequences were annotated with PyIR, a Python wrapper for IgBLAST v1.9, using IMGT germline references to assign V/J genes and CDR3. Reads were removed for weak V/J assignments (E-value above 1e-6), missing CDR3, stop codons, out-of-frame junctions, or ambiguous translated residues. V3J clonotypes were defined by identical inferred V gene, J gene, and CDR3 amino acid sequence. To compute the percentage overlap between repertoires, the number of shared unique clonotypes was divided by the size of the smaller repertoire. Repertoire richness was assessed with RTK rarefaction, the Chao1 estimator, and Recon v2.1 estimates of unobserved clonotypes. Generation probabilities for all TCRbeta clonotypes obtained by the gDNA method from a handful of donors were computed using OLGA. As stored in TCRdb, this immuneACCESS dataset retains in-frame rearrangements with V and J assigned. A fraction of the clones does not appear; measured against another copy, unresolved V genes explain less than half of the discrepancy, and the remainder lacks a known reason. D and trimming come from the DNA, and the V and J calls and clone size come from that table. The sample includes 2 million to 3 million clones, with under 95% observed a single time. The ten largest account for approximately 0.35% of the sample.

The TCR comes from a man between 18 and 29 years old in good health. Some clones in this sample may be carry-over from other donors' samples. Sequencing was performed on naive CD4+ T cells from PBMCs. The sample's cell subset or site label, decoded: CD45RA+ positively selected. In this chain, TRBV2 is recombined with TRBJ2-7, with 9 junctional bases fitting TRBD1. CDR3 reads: CASSVPPGQGRYEQYF. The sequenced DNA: TGTGCCAGCAGTGTCCCCCCCGGACAGGGGCGATACGAGCAGTACTTC.